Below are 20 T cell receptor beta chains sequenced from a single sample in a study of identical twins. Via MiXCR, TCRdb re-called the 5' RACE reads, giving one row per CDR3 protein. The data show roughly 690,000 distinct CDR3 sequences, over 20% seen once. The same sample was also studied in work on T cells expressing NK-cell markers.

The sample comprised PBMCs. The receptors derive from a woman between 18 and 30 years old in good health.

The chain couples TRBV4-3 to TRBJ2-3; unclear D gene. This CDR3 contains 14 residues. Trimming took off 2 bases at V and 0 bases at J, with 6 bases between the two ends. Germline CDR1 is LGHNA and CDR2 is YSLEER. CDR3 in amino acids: CASSQILSTDTQYF. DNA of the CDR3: TGCGCCAGCAGCCAAATACTTAGCACAGATACGCAGTATTTT.

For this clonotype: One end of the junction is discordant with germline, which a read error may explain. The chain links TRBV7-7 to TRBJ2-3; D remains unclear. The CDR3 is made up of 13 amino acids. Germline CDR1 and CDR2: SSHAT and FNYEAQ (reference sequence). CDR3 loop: CASSPDGTDTQYF. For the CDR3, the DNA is TGTGCTAGCAGCCCGGATGGCACAGATACGCAGTATTTT.

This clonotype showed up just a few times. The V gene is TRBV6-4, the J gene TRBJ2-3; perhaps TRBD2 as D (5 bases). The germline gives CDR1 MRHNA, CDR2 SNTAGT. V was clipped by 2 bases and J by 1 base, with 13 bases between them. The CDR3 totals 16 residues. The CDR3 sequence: CASSDQSDLCTDTQYF. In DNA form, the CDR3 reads TGTGCCAGCAGTGACCAGTCGGACTTATGCACAGATACGCAGTATTTT.

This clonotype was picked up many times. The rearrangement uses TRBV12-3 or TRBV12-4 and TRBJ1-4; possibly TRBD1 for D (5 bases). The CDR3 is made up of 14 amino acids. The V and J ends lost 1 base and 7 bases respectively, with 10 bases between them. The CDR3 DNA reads TGTGCCAGCAGTTTAGGGGGGAACGGTGAAAAACTGTTTTTT. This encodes CASSLGGNGEKLFF.

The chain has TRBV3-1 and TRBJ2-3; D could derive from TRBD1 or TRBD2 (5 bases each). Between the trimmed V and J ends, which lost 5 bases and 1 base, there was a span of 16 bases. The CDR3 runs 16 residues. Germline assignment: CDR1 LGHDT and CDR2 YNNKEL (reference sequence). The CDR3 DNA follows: TGTGCCAGCAGCTTAAGAGGGGCCAGGGGCACAGATACGCAGTATTTT. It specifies CASSLRGARGTDTQYF.

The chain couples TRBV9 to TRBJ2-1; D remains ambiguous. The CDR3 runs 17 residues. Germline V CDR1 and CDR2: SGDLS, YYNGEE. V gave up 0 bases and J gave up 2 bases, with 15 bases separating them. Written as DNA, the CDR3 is TGTGCCAGCAGCGTAGCTACGGCAGCAGGCGCCTACAATGAGCAGTTCTTC. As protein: CASSVATAAGAYNEQFF.

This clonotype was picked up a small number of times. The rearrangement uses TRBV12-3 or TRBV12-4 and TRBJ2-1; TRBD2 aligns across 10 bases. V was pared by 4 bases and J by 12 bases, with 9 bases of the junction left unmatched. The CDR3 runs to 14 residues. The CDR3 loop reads CASSSSGGSAGQFF. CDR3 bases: TGTGCCAGCAGTTCTAGCGGGGGCTCAGCGGGGCAGTTCTTC.

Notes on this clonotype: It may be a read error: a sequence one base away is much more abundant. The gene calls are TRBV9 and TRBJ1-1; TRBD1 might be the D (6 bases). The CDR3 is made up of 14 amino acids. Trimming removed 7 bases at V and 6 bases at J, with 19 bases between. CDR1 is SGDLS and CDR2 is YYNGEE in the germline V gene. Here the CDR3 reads CASSEGVRVSEAFF. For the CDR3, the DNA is TGTGCCAGCTCCGAGGGGGTGCGAGTGTCTGAAGCTTTCTTT.

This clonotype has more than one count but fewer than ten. The CDR3 region has the DNA TGCAGCGCCACGACAGGGAGGAAGGACGAGCAGTACTTC. Amino acid sequence: CSATTGRKDEQYF. The V call is TRBV29-1, the J call TRBJ2-7; tentatively, D is TRBD1 (7 bases). Germline V gene lookup returns CDR1 SQVTM and CDR2 ANQGSEA. The V end lost 7 bases, the J end lost 5 bases, and 18 bases lay between the germline ends. The CDR3 extends over 13 amino acids.

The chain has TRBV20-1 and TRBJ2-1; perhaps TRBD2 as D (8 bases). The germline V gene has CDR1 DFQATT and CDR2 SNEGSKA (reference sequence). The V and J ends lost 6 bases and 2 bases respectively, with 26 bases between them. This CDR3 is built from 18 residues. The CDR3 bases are TGCAGTGCAAGGGACAGCCAAGCTCGGGAGGGAACCTACAATGAGCAGTTCTTC. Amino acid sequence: CSARDSQAREGTYNEQFF.

The CDR3 DNA reads TGTGCCAGCAGTGGACTTAGTAGCTCCTATAATTCACCCCTCCACTTT. Protein product: CASSGLSSSYNSPLHF. The chain has TRBV6-1 and TRBJ1-6; no firm D call. Trimming shortened V by 4 bases and J by 0 bases, and 10 bases separated the two germline ends. Germline values: CDR1 MNHNS, CDR2 SASEGT. The CDR3 is made up of 16 amino acids.

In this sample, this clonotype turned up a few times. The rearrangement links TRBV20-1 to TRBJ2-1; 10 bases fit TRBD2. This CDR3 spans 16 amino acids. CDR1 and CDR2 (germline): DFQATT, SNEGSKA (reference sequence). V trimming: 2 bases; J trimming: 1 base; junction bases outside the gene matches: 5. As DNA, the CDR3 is TGCAGTGCTAGATCCGCACTAGCGGGATCCTACAATGAGCAGTTCTTC. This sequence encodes CSARSALAGSYNEQFF.

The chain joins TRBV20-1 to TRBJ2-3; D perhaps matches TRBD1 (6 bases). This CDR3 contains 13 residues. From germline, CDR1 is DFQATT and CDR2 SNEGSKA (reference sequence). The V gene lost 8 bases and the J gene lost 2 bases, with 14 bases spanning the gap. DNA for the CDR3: TGCAGTCCCAGGGGTTCCCTCACAGATACGCAGTATTTT. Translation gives CSPRGSLTDTQYF.

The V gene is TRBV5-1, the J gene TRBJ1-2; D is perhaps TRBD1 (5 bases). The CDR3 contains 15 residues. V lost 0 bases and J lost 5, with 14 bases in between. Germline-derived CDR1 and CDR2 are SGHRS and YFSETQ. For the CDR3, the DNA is TGCGCCAGCAGCTTGGAGCCGGGGCCAGGGTATGGCTACACCTTC. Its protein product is CASSLEPGPGYGYTF.

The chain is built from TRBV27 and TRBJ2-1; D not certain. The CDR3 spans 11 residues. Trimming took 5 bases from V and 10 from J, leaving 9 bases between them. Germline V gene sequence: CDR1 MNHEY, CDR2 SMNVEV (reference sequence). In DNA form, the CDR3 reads TGTGCCAGCAGTGTCCTGGCAGAGCAGTTCTTC. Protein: CASSVLAEQFF.

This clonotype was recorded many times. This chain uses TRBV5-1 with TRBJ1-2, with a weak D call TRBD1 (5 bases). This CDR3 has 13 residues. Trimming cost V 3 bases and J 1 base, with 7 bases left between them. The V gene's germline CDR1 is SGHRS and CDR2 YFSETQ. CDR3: CASSSQDNYGYTF. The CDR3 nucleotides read TGCGCCAGCAGCTCACAGGATAACTATGGCTACACCTTC.

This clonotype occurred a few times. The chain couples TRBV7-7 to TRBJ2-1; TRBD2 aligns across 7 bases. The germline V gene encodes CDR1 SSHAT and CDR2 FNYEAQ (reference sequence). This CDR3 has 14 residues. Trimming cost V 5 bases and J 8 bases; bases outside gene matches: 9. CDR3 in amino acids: CASSPQGGGDEQFF. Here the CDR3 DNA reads TGTGCCAGCAGCCCGCAAGGCGGGGGAGATGAGCAGTTCTTC.

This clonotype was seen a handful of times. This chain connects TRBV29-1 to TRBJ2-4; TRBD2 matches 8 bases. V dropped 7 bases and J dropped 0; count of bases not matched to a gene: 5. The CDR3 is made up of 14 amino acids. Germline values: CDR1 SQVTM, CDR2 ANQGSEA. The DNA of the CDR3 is TGCAGCGCAGTAGCGGGACTAGCCAAAAACATTCAGTACTTC. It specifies CSAVAGLAKNIQYF.

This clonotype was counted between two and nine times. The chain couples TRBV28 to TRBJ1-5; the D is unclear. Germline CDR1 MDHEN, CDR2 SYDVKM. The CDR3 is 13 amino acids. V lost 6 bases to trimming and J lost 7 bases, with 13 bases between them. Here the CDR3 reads CASSLPPKQPQHF. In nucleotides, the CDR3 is TGTGCCAGCAGCCTTCCCCCGAAGCAGCCCCAGCATTTT. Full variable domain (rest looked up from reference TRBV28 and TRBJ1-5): DVKVTQSSRYLVKRTGEKVFLECVQDMDHENMFWYRQDPGLGLRLIYFSYDVKMKEKGDIPEGYSVSREKKERFSLILESASTNQTSMYLCASSLPPKQPQHFGDGTRLSIL.

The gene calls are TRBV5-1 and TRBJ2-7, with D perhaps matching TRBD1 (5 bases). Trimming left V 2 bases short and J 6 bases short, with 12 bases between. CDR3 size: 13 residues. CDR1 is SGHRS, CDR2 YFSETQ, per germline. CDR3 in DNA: TGCGCCAGCAGCTTACCGGACAATCGCGAGCAGTACTTC. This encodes CASSLPDNREQYF. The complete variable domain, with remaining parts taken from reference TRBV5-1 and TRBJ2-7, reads KAGVTQTPRYLIKTRGQQVTLSCSPISGHRSVSWYQQTPGQGLQFLFEYFSETQRNKGNFPGRFSGRQFSNSRSEMNVSTLELGDSALYLCASSLPDNREQYFGPGTRLTVT.